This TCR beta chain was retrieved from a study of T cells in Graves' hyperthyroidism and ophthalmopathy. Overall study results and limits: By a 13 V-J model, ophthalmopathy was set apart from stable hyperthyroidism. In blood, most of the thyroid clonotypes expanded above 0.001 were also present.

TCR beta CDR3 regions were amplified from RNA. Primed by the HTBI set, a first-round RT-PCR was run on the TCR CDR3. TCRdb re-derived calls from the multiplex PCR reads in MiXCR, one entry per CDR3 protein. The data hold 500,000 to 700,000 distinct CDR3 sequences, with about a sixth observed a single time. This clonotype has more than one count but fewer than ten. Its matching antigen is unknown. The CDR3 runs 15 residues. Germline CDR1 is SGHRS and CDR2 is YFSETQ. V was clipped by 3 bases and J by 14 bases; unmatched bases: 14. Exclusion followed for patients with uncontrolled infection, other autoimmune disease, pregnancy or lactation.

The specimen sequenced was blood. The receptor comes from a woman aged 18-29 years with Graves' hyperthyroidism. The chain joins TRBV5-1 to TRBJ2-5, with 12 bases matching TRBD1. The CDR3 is CASSSLPGQGASTYF. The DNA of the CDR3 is TGCGCCAGCAGCTCGCTCCCGGGACAGGGGGCCTCCACCTACTTC. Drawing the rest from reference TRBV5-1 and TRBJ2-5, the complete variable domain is KAGVTQTPRYLIKTRGQQVTLSCSPISGHRSVSWYQQTPGQGLQFLFEYFSETQRNKGNFPGRFSGRQFSNSRSEMNVSTLELGDSALYLCASSSLPGQGASTYFGPGTRLLVL.